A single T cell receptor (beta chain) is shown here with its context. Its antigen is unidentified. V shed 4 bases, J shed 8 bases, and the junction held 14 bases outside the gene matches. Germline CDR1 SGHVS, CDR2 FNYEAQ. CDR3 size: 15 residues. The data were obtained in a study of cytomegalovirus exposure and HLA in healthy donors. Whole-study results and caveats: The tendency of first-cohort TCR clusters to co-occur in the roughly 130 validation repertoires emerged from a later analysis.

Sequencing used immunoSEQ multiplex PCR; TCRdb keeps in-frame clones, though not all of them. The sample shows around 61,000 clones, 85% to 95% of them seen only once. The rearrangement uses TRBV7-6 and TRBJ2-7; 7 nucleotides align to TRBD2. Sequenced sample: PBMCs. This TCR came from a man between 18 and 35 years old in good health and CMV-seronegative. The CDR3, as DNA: TGTGCCAGCAGCTCGCCCCCTCAGGGAGGGCCGAAGCAGTACTTC. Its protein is CASSSPPQGGPKQYF.